This TCR beta chain is drawn from a study of response to subunit inactivated influenza vaccine. Germline values: CDR1 MNHEY, CDR2 SVGEGT. The CDR3 is 14 residues long. Trimming removed 2 bases at V and 0 bases at J, with 5 bases between. As concerns this clonotype: Its antigen is undetermined.

General study results and limits: Every seasonal influenza vaccination brings in few new T cells, the authors suggested.

TCRdb redid the calling of the RT-PCR reads with MiXCR, one entry per CDR3 protein. The repertoire holds about 620,000 distinct CDR3 sequences, with 10% to 12% as singletons. Separately, the same data were catalogued under a study of T cells expressing NK-cell markers. According to that study: Making the TCR beta cDNA relied on 5'RACE template switching with UMIs. It was sorted CD3+CD56-NKG2C+, CD3+CD56+NKG2C- and CD3+CD56+NKG2C+ T cells that provided the TCR beta repertoires. Sorting was limited to alpha-beta TCR-expressing T cells with an anti-gamma-delta TCR antibody in several experiments.

V usage is TRBV6-2 or TRBV6-3 and J usage is TRBJ1-5; no definite D call. Specimen: PBMCs from blood, collected on the day of vaccination. This clonotype was sampled from a man aged 45-60 years who received an inactivated influenza vaccine. The CDR3 DNA reads TGTGCCAGCAGTTACACCCATAGCAATCAGCCCCAGCATTTT. This codes for CASSYTHSNQPQHF.